These 21 T cell receptor beta chains share one sample of origin, sequenced in a study of T-cell reconstitution after alpha-beta-depleted transplantation in children. The TCRbeta library incorporated unique molecular identifiers. TCRdb reanalysed the PCR reads using MiXCR and keeps one entry per CDR3 protein. The profile shows hundreds of thousands of distinct CDR3 sequences, more than 20% of them singletons. Sequencing used PBMCs, mostly from graft donor cells, obtained 360 days after TCRalphabeta/CD19-depleted stem cell transplant. The receptors derive from a boy under two years old who had a stem cell transplant for acute myeloid leukemia, so the T cells may come from the graft donor.

This clonotype was found many times. DNA of the CDR3: TGCAGTGCTAGTTGGGAACCTTCCTACAATGAGCAGTTCTTC. The encoded protein is CSASWEPSYNEQFF. The V gene is TRBV20-1, the J gene TRBJ2-1, with unresolved D. The CDR3 length is 14 residues. V lost 3 bases and J 1 base, leaving 10 bases between the germline ends. Germline assignment: CDR1 DFQATT and CDR2 SNEGSKA (reference sequence).

V is TRBV5-4 and J is TRBJ1-1; D possibly corresponds to TRBD1 (6 bases). This CDR3 spans 14 amino acids. V was pared by 4 bases and J by 3 bases, with 13 bases between. Germline-derived CDR1 and CDR2 are SGHNT and YYREEE (reference sequence). CDR3 bases: TGTGCCAGCAGCCCACAGGGCATGGACACTGAAGCTTTCTTT. It yields the protein CASSPQGMDTEAFF.

This clonotype has at least ten counts. J is TRBJ2-6 and V is TRBV5-1, with D maybe TRBD2 (5 bases). The V and J ends lost 6 bases and 5 bases respectively, with 9 bases between them. CDR3 length: 13 amino acids. Germline V gene sequence: CDR1 SGHRS, CDR2 YFSETQ. The CDR3 bases are TGCGCCAGCAACCGGGAAAGGGCCAACGTCCTGACTTTC. It translates to CASNRERANVLTF.

This sequence joins TRBV5-6 and TRBJ2-5, with D hard to call. The CDR3 extends over 15 amino acids. Germline loops: CDR1 SGHDT, CDR2 YYEEEE. The V and J ends lost 4 bases and 0 bases respectively, with 13 bases between them. The CDR3 is CASSRPSYNQETQYF. For the CDR3, the DNA is TGTGCCAGCAGCCGACCCAGTTATAACCAAGAGACCCAGTACTTC. The whole variable domain, filled in from reference TRBV5-6 and TRBJ2-5, reads DAGVTQSPTHLIKTRGQQVTLRCSPKSGHDTVSWYQQALGQGPQFIFQYYEEEERQRGNFPDRFSGHQFPNYSSELNVNALLLGDSALYLCASSRPSYNQETQYFGPGTRLLVL.

The chain has TRBV4-3 and TRBJ2-3; 8 bases map to TRBD2. The CDR3 length is 17 residues. Trimming removed 2 bases from V and 0 bases from J; junction bases left unmatched: 7. CDR1 is LGHNA and CDR2 is YSLEER in the germline V gene. CDR3 DNA: TGCGCCAGCAGCCAAAGCGGGGGAGATTACAGCACAGATACGCAGTATTTT. This gives the protein CASSQSGGDYSTDTQYF.

This sequence joins TRBV9 and TRBJ2-1; 11 bases agree with TRBD2. This CDR3 is 16 amino acids long. The V and J ends lost 3 bases and 4 bases, in that order; junction bases with no gene match: 6. CDR1 SGDLS and CDR2 YYNGEE come from the germline V gene. DNA for the CDR3: TGTGCCAGCAGCGCCCCGACTAGCGGGGAATACAATGAGCAGTTCTTC. This codes for CASSAPTSGEYNEQFF.

This clonotype was detected many times. The gene calls are TRBV12-3 or TRBV12-4 and TRBJ1-4, with TRBD1 as a possible D gene (5 bases). The CDR3 runs 12 residues. V shed 5 bases and J shed 7 bases, with 8 bases lying between them. CDR3 amino acids: CASSPRGEKLFF. The CDR3 DNA follows: TGTGCCAGCAGTCCGAGGGGTGAAAAACTGTTTTTT.

This clonotype occurred many times. Its ends do not fully match the called genes, so a read error is possible. The CDR3: CASRLGRPTYNEQFF. For the CDR3, the DNA is TGTGCCAGCCGTTTGGGAAGACCTACCTACAATGAGCAGTTCTTC. The genes are TRBV12-3 or TRBV12-4 and TRBJ2-1; no reliable D call. The CDR3 contains 15 residues.

The chain employs TRBV12-3 or TRBV12-4 and TRBJ2-7, with unresolved D. V lost 3 bases, J lost 4 bases, and 13 bases lay in between. The CDR3 sequence is 14 residues long. The CDR3 nucleotides are TGTGCCAGCAGTTTGGGCACCCCCGTTTACGAGCAGTACTTC. Its protein is CASSLGTPVYEQYF.

The V call is TRBV28, the J call TRBJ1-3; TRBD1 agrees at 9 bases. The CDR3 has 14 residues. V lost 6 bases to trimming and J lost 3 bases; unmatched junction nucleotides: 3. From germline, CDR1 is MDHEN and CDR2 SYDVKM. The CDR3 DNA sequence: TGTGCCAGCAGCTGGGACAGGGTTGGAAACACCATATATTTT. This translates into CASSWDRVGNTIYF.

This clonotype was counted many times. The gene calls are TRBV28 and TRBJ1-3; possible D gene TRBD1, 5 bases. V was cut by 4 bases and J by 0 bases, with 16 bases left in between. Germline V gene lookup returns CDR1 MDHEN and CDR2 SYDVKM. The length of the CDR3 is 17 residues. The CDR3 DNA is TGTGCCAGCAGTTCGCCGTACAACAGGCCCTCTGGAAACACCATATATTTT. This codes for CASSSPYNRPSGNTIYF.

The rearrangement joins TRBV4-3 to TRBJ2-7; 8 bases align to TRBD1. This CDR3 region has 14 residues. V shed 3 bases and J 4 bases; nucleotides not matched to a gene: 5. Germline CDR1 and CDR2: LGHNA and YSLEER. CDR3 nucleotide sequence: TGCGCCAGCAGCCAGGACAGGGAGATATACGAGCAGTACTTC. It translates to CASSQDREIYEQYF.

This clonotype was recorded a few times. The CDR3 reads CATSITDLGVNEQFF. DNA for the CDR3: TGTGCCACCAGCATAACAGACCTAGGAGTAAATGAGCAGTTCTTC. V gene TRBV15 combines with J gene TRBJ2-1, with no clear D. Germline V gene sequence: CDR1 LNHNV, CDR2 YYDKDF (reference sequence). The V gene lost 4 bases and the J gene lost 7 bases, with 17 bases spanning the gap. The CDR3 covers 15 residues.

This clonotype was recorded at least ten times. The rearrangement uses TRBV20-1 and TRBJ2-3, with D unresolved. Looked up from germline, CDR1 is DFQATT and CDR2 is SNEGSKA (reference sequence). This CDR3 is built from 14 residues. V lost 3 bases and J lost 2, with 12 bases in between. CDR3 in DNA: TGCAGTGCTAGCTATACCGGTTTCACAGATACGCAGTATTTT. Amino acid sequence: CSASYTGFTDTQYF.

This chain joins TRBV9 and TRBJ2-7; D may be TRBD1 (6 bases). With 3 bases removed from V and 6 bases from J, the gap between germline ends came to 16 bases. Germline lookup yields CDR1 SGDLS and CDR2 YYNGEE. The CDR3 loop spans 14 amino acids. The CDR3, as DNA: TGTGCCAGCAGCGGGATGAGCAGGGGTACCGAGCAGTACTTC. It codes for CASSGMSRGTEQYF.

The chain couples TRBV7-9 to TRBJ1-1, with a possible D match to TRBD1 (5 bases). Trimming removed 0 bases at V and 4 bases at J, with 9 bases between. CDR3 size: 14 residues. Per the germline V gene, CDR1 is SEHNR and CDR2 is FQNEAQ (reference sequence). The CDR3, as DNA: TGTGCCAGCAGCTTAGCCAGGGAGGTCACTGAAGCTTTCTTT. This codes for CASSLAREVTEAFF.

This clonotype turned up a few times. This chain links TRBV7-2 with TRBJ2-5, with TRBD2 matching over 9 bases. Trimming at V came to 4 bases and at J to 4 bases, leaving 4 bases not matched to a gene. This CDR3 spans 14 amino acids. CDR1 is SGHTA, CDR2 FQGNSA, per germline. The CDR3 DNA follows: TGTGCCAGCAGCTCCGGACTAGCGCGAGAGACCCAGTACTTC. Residues: CASSSGLARETQYF. The full variable domain, rest sourced from reference TRBV7-2 and TRBJ2-5, is GAGVSQSPSNKVTEKGKDVELRCDPISGHTALYWYRQSLGQGLEFLIYFQGNSAPDKSGLPSDRFSAERTGGSVSTLTIQRTQQEDSAVYLCASSSGLARETQYFGPGTRLLVL.

In this sample, this clonotype turned up a few times. This rearrangement joins TRBV4-3 to TRBJ2-7; D unresolved. V lost 0 bases, J lost 2 bases, and 11 bases lay in between. CDR1 is LGHNA, CDR2 YSLEER, per germline. The CDR3 extends over 15 amino acids. CDR3 in DNA: TGCGCCAGCAGCCAAGATGAGAACCTTCCCTACGAGCAGTACTTC. Amino acid sequence: CASSQDENLPYEQYF.

The gene calls are TRBV5-1 and TRBJ1-2; TRBD1 matches at 9 bases. The V gene end was trimmed by 4 bases and the J gene end by 3 bases; junction bases not matched to a gene: 7. This CDR3 comprises 15 residues. Looked up from germline, CDR1 is SGHRS and CDR2 is YFSETQ. The CDR3 protein is CASSAQGAQDYGYTF. The CDR3 region has the DNA TGCGCCAGCAGCGCACAGGGGGCGCAGGACTATGGCTACACCTTC.

The sample holds many counts of this clonotype. The chain is built from TRBV29-1 and TRBJ2-5; D not certain. V shed 4 bases and J shed 1 base, with 4 bases lying between them. The CDR3 runs 11 residues. In germline, CDR1 is SQVTM, CDR2 ANQGSEA. This CDR3 reads CSVASQETQYF. The DNA for the CDR3 is TGCAGCGTTGCAAGCCAAGAGACCCAGTACTTC.

The gene calls are TRBV21-1 and TRBJ1-6; the table gives TRBD1 as D, unverified against the DNA. TRBV21-1 is an annotated pseudogene. The CDR3 is made up of 18 amino acids. The CDR3 sequence is CASSKGSDRGTYNSPLHF. The CDR3 coding sequence is TGTGCCAGCAGCAAAGGTTCGGACAGGGGGACTTATAATTCACCCCTCCACTTT.